This T cell receptor (beta chain) was retrieved from a study of long-term antiretroviral therapy in people with HIV. Deletions cut 4 bases from V and 6 bases from J, with 11 bases between. The CDR3 is made up of 13 amino acids. Germline CDR1 reads SGHNT; CDR2 reads YYREEE (reference sequence). In its sample, this clone was seen a few times. Survey-level immunoSEQ v3.0 assays were run. Produced via immunoSEQ multiplex PCR; TCRdb's table is partial and in-frame only. The repertoire includes 7,500 to 10,000 clones, about 83% of them detected once, and around a tenth sits in the top ten. This clonotype was sampled from a man aged 25-40 years with HIV. V and J are TRBV5-4 and TRBJ1-5; the D is unclear. The specimen comprised unsorted PBMCs, sampled 0.3 years before starting antiretroviral therapy. CDR3 residues: CASSPGLGQPQHF. DNA for the CDR3: TGTGCCAGCAGCCCCGGTCTAGGTCAGCCCCAGCATTTT. Using reference TRBV5-4 and TRBJ1-5 for the parts outside the CDR3, the full variable domain is ETGVTQSPTHLIKTRGQQVTLRCSSQSGHNTVSWYQQALGQGPQFIFQYYREEENGRGNFPPRFSGLQFPNYSSELNVNALELDDSALYLCASSPGLGQPQHFGDGTRLSIL.